A selection of T cell receptor beta chains follows, all from one sample in a study of early T cells in non-severe SARS-CoV-2 infection. TCRdb reprocessed the 5' RACE reads via MiXCR and lists one record per CDR3 protein. The sample consists of some 96,000 distinct CDR3 sequences, more than 12% of them appearing once. Specimen: whole blood. The origin of the receptors is an adult who was a healthcare worker with PCR-confirmed SARS-CoV-2 infection or an uninfected control (not recorded which). Each CDR3 is given with its conserved first and last residue. D genes are given only for firm matches. Expanded clones get a size class; other rows say once, few or many, or leave the size out.

>NA|TRBV19|NA|TRBJ2-1
TGTGCCAGTAGTATAGGGGAAGGGGTGATCAATGAGCAGTTCTTC
CASSIGEGVINEQFF
>NA|TRBV6-5|NA|TRBJ1-3
TGTGCCAGCAGTTACGATCCCGCCAACACCATATATTTT
CASSYDPANTIYF
>NA|TRBV29-1|TRBD1|TRBJ1-2
TGCAGCGTTCTAATTGACACAGGGGGCTATGGCTACACCTTC
CSVLIDTGGYGYTF
>many|TRBV28|TRBD1|TRBJ2-3
TGTGCCAGCAGTCCGGGACAGGGACCAGATACGCAGTATTTT
CASSPGQGPDTQYF
>few|TRBV6-2/TRBV6-3|NA|TRBJ2-2
TGTGCCGCGTGGCACACCGGGGAGCTGTTTTTT
CAAWHTGELFF
>NA|TRBV12-3/TRBV12-4|NA|TRBJ1-1
TGTGCCAGCAGGGGCGAGGGCACTGAAGCTTTCTTT
CASRGEGTEAFF
>NA|TRBV7-8|NA|TRBJ1-4
TGTGCCAGCAGCATCGGGGAGAAGACTAATGAAAAACTGTTTTTT
CASSIGEKTNEKLFF
>few|TRBV11-2|TRBD2|TRBJ2-2
TGTGCCAGCACTAGCGGGAGAACTGGGGAGCTGTTTTTT
CASTSGRTGELFF
>few|TRBV20-1|NA|TRBJ2-5
TGCAGTGCTGGCCCAACAGGGCCCAAAGAGACCCAGTACTTC
CSAGPTGPKETQYF
>many|TRBV5-1|TRBD2|TRBJ2-7
TGCGCCAGCAGATCGACTAGCGGATACGAGCAGTACTTC
CASRSTSGYEQYF
>few|TRBV18|TRBD1|TRBJ2-3
TGTGCCAGCTCGAGAGACAGGGTTGGGTCAGATACGCAGTATTTT
CASSRDRVGSDTQYF
>few|TRBV11-2|NA|TRBJ2-1
TGTGCCAGCAGCCCTCAGGGAACCCACAATGAGCAGTTCTTC
CASSPQGTHNEQFF
>NA|TRBV29-1|TRBD1|TRBJ2-7
TGCAGCGTTGGGCGAGGGCAGGGGGTCGAGCAGTACTTC
CSVGRGQGVEQYF
>few|TRBV28|TRBD2|TRBJ2-1
TGTGCCATATCGGGGGGGGACTGGTACAATGAGCAGTTCTTC
CAISGGDWYNEQFF
>NA|TRBV29-1|TRBD2|TRBJ2-5
TGCAGCGTTGATCTAGCGGCACTCCAAGAGACCCAGTACTTC
CSVDLAALQETQYF
>once|TRBV29-1|NA|TRBJ2-1
TGCAGCGTTGCGCAGGGAACCTACAATGAGCAGTTCTTC
CSVAQGTYNEQFF
>few|TRBV18|TRBD1|TRBJ1-4
TGTGCCAGCTCTCCGAATCAAGGACAGGGTGAAAAACTGTTTTTT
CASSPNQGQGEKLFF
>NA|TRBV19|TRBD2|TRBJ2-5
TGTGCCAGTAGTATAGATCTGGGACTAGGAATGACCCAGTACTTC
CASSIDLGLGMTQYF
>NA|TRBV2|TRBD2|TRBJ2-1
TGTGCCAGCAGTGTTGGGGGAGGGCTACCCTACAATGAGCAGTTCTTC
CASSVGGGLPYNEQFF
>few|TRBV5-1|NA|TRBJ2-6
TGCGCCAGCAGGGCCGGGACGGGAAGCTCTGGGGCCAACGTCCTGACTTTC
CASRAGTGSSGANVLTF
>many|TRBV5-1|TRBD1|TRBJ2-3
TGCGCCAGCAGCTCAGGGGGTTGGGCAGATACGCAGTATTTT
CASSSGGWADTQYF
>many|TRBV7-9|TRBD2|TRBJ2-1
TGTGCCAGCAGCCTAAAAACTAGCGGGAGTTTGGATGAGCAGTTCTTC
CASSLKTSGSLDEQFF
>few|TRBV20-1|TRBD2|TRBJ2-7
TGCAGTGCTAGGGGGCTAGCGGGAGTGTTTTCCGAGCAGTACTTC
CSARGLAGVFSEQYF
>few|TRBV5-4|NA|TRBJ2-7
TGTGCCAGCAGCTTGGAGGGAGGCGAACAGTACTTC
CASSLEGGEQYF
>many|TRBV23-1|TRBD2|TRBJ2-7
TGCGCCAGCACCCAGGGACTAGCGCCCACCTACGAGCAGTACTTC
CASTQGLAPTYEQYF
>NA|TRBV20-1|NA|TRBJ1-6
TGCAGTGCTAGTACAGTTAATAATTCACCCCTCCACTTT
CSASTVNNSPLHF
>many|TRBV20-1|NA|TRBJ1-2
TGCAGTGCCCATGACAGCTTTAATAACTATGGCTACACCTTC
CSAHDSFNNYGYTF
>few|TRBV6-2/TRBV6-3|NA|TRBJ2-1
TGTGCCAGCAGTTACTTTGCGGAAATTTACAATGAGCAGTTCTTC
CASSYFAEIYNEQFF